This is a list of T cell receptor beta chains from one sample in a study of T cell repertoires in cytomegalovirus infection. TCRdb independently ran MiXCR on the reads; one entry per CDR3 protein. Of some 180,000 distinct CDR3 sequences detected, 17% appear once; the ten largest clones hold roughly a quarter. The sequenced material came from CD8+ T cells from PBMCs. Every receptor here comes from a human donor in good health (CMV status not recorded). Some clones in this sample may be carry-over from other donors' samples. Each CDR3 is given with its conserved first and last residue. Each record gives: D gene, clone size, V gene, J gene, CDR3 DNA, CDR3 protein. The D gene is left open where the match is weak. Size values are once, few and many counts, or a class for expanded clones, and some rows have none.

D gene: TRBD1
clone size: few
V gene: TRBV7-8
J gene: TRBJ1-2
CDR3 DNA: TGTGCCAGCAGCGATGGGACAGCCTATGGCTACACCTTC
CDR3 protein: CASSDGTAYGYTF

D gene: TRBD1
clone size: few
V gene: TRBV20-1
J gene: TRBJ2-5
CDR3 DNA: TGCAGTGCTAGAGATTTCGATTGGCCGGGACAGGCAGCCGAGACCCAGTACTTC
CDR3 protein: CSARDFDWPGQAAETQYF

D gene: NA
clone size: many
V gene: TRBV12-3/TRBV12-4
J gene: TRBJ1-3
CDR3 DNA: TGTGCCACACGACTAGGAGGAAACACCATATATTTT
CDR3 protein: CATRLGGNTIYF

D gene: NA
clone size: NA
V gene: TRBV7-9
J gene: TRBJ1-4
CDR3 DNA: TGTGCCAGCAGCTTAGACGCCCTCAATGAAAAACTGTTTTTT
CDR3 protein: CASSLDALNEKLFF

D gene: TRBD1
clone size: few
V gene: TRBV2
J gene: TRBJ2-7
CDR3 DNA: TGTGCCACGGACAGGCGGCAACCCTCGGGTGGCTCCTACGAGCAGTACTTC
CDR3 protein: CATDRRQPSGGSYEQYF

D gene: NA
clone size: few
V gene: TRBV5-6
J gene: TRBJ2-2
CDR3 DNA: TGTGCCAGCAGCTTGTCATGGTGGAACACCGGGGAGCTGTTTTTT
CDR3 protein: CASSLSWWNTGELFF

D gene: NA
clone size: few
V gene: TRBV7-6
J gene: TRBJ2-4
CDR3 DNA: TGTGCCAGCAGCCCCCCCGTGGGGGGCGCCGGAAACATTCAGTACTTC
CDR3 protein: CASSPPVGGAGNIQYF

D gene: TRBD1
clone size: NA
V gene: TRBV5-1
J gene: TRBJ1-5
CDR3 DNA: TGCGCCAGCAGCTTGGAAGGGACAGGGGCTCAGCCCCAGCATTTT
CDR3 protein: CASSLEGTGAQPQHF

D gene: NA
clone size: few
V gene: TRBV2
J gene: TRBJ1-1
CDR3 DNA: TGTGCCAGCAGTGACTTTCTTAACACTGAAGCTTTCTTT
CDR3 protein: CASSDFLNTEAFF

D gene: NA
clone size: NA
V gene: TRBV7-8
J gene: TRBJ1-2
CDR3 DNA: TGTGCCAGCAGCTCTAGAAATCTTGTTCGGTTAGCTAACTATGGCTACACCTTC
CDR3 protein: CASSSRNLVRLANYGYTF

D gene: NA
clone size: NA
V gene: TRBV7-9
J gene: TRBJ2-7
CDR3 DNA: TGTGCCATCAGCGTCACCGGGTCGTCTATCTACTACGAGCAGTACTTC
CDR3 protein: CAISVTGSSIYYEQYF

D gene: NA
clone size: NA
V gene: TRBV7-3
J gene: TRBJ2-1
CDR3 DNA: TGTGCCAGCAGCTCTCCGGACGGGGGCAATGAGCAGTTCTTC
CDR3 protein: CASSSPDGGNEQFF

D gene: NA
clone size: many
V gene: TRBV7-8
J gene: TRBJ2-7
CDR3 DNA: TGTGCCAGCAGCCCAACAAGCGCCGAGCAGTACTTC
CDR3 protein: CASSPTSAEQYF

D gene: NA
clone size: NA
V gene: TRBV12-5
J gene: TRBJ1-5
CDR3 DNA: TGTGCTAGTGGTTTCCAAAATCGGGGATCAGATCAGCCCCAGCATTTT
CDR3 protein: CASGFQNRGSDQPQHF

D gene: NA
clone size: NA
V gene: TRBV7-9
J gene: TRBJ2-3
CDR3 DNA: TGTGCCAGCAGCCACCCTTGGCAGGGCACAGATACGCAGTATTTT
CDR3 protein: CASSHPWQGTDTQYF

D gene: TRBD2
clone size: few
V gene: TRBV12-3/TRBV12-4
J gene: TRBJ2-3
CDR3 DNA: TGTGCCAGCTGTCCGGGACTAGCGGGGGGGACAAGCACAGATACGCAGTATTTT
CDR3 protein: CASCPGLAGGTSTDTQYF

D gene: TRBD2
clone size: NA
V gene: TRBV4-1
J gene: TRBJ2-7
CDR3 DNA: TGCGCCAGCAGCCATCCTAGCGGGGGGGTCTACGAGCAGTACTTC
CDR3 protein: CASSHPSGGVYEQYF

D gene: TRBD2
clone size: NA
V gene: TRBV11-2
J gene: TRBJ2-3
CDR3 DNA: TGTGCCACGGGGGGGGGGTCAGATACGCAGTATTTT
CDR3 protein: CATGGGSDTQYF

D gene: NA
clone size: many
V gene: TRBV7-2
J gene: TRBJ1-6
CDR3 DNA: TGTGCCAGCAGCTTAGGTGTGGGGGACTTCTATAATTCACCCCTCCACTTT
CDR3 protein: CASSLGVGDFYNSPLHF

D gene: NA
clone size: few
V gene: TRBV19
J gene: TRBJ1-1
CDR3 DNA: TGTGCCAGTAGTATCCTCGGGGGCTGGAACACTGAAGCTTTCTTT
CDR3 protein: CASSILGGWNTEAFF

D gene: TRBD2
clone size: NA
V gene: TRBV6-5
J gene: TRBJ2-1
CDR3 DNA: TGTGCCAGCAGTGTTAGCGGGAACTCCTACAATGAGCAGTTCTTC
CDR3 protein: CASSVSGNSYNEQFF

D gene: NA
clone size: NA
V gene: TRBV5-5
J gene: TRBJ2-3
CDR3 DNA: TGTGCCAGCAGCCCTTATGGGGCCGAAGATACGCAGTATTTT
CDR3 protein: CASSPYGAEDTQYF

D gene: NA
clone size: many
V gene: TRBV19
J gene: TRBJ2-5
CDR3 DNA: TGTGCCAGTAGCTACGGGGGCAGGGAGCAAGAGACCCAGTACTTC
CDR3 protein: CASSYGGREQETQYF

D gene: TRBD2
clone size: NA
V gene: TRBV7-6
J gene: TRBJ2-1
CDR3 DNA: TGTGCCAGCAGCTCCTTTACACTAGCGGGGGACGACGATGAGCAGTTCTTC
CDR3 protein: CASSSFTLAGDDDEQFF

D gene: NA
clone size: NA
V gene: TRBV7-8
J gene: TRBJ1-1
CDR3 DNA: TGTGCCAGCAGCTTATCCCCGACAGGGAACACTGAAGCTTTCTTT
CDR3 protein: CASSLSPTGNTEAFF

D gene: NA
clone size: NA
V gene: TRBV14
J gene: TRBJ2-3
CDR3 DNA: TGTGCCAGCAGCCAAGTAGGCGGTATGGGGGATACGCAGTATTTT
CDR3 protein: CASSQVGGMGDTQYF

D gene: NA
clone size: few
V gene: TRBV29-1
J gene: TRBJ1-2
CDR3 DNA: TGCAGCGTTGGGTCGGGGAAGGAGGATGGCTACACCTTC
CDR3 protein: CSVGSGKEDGYTF

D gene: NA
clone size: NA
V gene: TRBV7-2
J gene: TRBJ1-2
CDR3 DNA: TGTGCCAGCAGCTTTTCACAGAGCACGACTAACTATGGCTACACCTTC
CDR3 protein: CASSFSQSTTNYGYTF

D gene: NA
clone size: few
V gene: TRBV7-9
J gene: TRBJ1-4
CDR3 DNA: TGTGCCAGCAGCTTAGAAGGGGGATCTAATGAAAAACTGTTTTTT
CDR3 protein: CASSLEGGSNEKLFF

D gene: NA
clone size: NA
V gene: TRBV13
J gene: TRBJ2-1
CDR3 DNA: TGTGCCAGCAGCCCGACTGGCACAAGCTCCTACAATGAGCAGTTCTTC
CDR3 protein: CASSPTGTSSYNEQFF

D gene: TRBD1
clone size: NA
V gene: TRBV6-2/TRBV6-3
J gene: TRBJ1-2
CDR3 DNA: TGTGCCAGCACCGCCGGGACAGGGGCATTTGCGGGTGGCTACACCTTC
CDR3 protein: CASTAGTGAFAGGYTF

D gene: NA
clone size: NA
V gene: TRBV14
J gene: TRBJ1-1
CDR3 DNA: TGTGCCAGCAGCCAGTCAGGGAGGTTGACTGAAGCTTTCTTT
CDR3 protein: CASSQSGRLTEAFF

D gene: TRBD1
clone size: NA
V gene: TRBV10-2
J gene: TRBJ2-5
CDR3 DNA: TGCGCCAGCAGTGACTGGGGACAGACCTCGGGGCCCCAGTACTTC
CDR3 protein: CASSDWGQTSGPQYF

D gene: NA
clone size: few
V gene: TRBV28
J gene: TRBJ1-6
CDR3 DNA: TGTGCCAGCATCTTTGGGGGTAAACATAATTCACCCCTCCACTTT
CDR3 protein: CASIFGGKHNSPLHF

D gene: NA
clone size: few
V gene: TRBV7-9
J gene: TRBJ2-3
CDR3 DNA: TGTGCCAGCAGACAGACAGGCACAGATACGCAGTATTTT
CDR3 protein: CASRQTGTDTQYF

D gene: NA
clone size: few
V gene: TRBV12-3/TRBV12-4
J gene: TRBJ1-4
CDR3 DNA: TGTGCCAGTTGGCAAGGCGGAACTAATGAAAAACTGTTTTTT
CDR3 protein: CASWQGGTNEKLFF

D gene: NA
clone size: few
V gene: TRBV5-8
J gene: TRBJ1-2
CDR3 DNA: TGTGCCACCAAAAAACAAGGACCTAACTATGGCTACACCTTC
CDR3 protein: CATKKQGPNYGYTF

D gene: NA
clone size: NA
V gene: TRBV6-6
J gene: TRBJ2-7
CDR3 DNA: TGTGCCAGCAGTTACCCCCCCGAGCAGTACTTC
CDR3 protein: CASSYPPEQYF

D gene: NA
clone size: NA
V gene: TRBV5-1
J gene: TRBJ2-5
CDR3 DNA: TGCGCCAGCAGCTTGGAAGCGGGAGAGACCCAGTACTTC
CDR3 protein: CASSLEAGETQYF

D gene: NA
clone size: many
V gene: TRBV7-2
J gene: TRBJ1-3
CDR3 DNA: TGTGCCAGCAGCCAAGAACCGGGACGGAAGAACTCTGGAAACACCATATATTTT
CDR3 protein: CASSQEPGRKNSGNTIYF

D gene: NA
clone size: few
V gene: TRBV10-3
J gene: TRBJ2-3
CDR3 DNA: TGTGCCATCACCTTGGACGGTAGCACAGATACGCAGTATTTT
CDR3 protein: CAITLDGSTDTQYF

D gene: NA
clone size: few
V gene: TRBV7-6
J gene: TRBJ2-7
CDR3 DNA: TGTGCCAGCAGCCCTCCCCGCAACGAGCAGTACTTC
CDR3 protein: CASSPPRNEQYF

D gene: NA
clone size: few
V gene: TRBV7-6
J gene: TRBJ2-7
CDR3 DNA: TGTGCCAGCAGCTTCGATCCGTACGAGCAGTACTTC
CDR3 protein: CASSFDPYEQYF

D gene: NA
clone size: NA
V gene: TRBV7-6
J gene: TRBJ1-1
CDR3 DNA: TGTGCCAGCAGCTCAAAGGGTCTTGAAGCTTTCTTT
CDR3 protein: CASSSKGLEAFF

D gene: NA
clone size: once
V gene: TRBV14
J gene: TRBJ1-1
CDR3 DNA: TGTGCCAGCAGCCGGGGTCCTAATGAAGCTTTCTTT
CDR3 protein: CASSRGPNEAFF

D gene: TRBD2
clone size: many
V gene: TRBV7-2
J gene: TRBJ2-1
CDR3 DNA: TGTGCCAGCAACTCAAAGCGGGGGGGGCACAATGAGCAGTTCTTC
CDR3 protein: CASNSKRGGHNEQFF

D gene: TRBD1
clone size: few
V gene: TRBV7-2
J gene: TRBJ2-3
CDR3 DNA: TGTGCCAGCAGCCCGGGACAGGGTCGCGCAGATACGCAGTATTTT
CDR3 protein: CASSPGQGRADTQYF

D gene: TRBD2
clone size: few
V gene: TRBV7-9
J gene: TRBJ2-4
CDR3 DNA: TGTGCCAGCAGCTTAGCTGTTGGGAGGGGAAACATTCAGTACTTC
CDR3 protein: CASSLAVGRGNIQYF

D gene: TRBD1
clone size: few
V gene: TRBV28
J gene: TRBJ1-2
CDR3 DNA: TGTGCCAGCAGTTGGGACAGGGGGGCAGGCTACACCTTC
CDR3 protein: CASSWDRGAGYTF

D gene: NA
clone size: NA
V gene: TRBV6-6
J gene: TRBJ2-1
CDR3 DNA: TGTGCCAGCAGGCTTCAGGAAAACAATGAGCAGTTCTTC
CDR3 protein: CASRLQENNEQFF

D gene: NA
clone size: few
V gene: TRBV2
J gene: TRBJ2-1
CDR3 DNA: TGTGCCAGCAGTCCTGCGGCAACCCTCAGTGAGCAGTTCTTC
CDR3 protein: CASSPAATLSEQFF

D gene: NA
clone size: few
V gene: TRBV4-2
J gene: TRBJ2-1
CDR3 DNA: TGTGCCAGCAGCCAAGATTGGAATGAGCAGTTCTTC
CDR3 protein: CASSQDWNEQFF

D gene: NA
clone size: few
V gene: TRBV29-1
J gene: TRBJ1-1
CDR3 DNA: TGCAGCGTTGAAGTGCAGGGGCCCAACACTGAAGCTTTCTTT
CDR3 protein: CSVEVQGPNTEAFF